The 18 T cell receptor beta chains listed next were all sequenced from one sample in a study of CD8 T cell repertoires and HIV-1 epitope variants. These receptors have no identified antigens. Clones were sequenced by immunoSEQ multiplex PCR, and TCRdb holds only the in-frame ones, with some missing. This table has thousands of clones, about three fifths appearing once. Material for sequencing was cultured CD8+ T cells derived from PBMCs. Receptors were obtained from a male donor with HIV.

The table lists this clone with a few counts. This chain uses TRBV4-2 with TRBJ2-7; 10 bases fit TRBD2. V lost 2 bases to trimming and J lost 6 bases; unmatched junction nucleotides: 10. The germline V gene has CDR1 LGHNA and CDR2 YNFKEQ. The CDR3 loop spans 16 amino acids. In DNA form, the CDR3 reads TGTGCCAGCAGCCAATTATCAGCGGGAGGGCCGGGCGAGCAGTACTTC. It codes for CASSQLSAGGPGEQYF.

The rearrangement links TRBV5-4 to TRBJ2-5; tentative D call: TRBD1 (6 bases). CDR1 SGHNT and CDR2 YYREEE come from the germline V gene (reference sequence). The CDR3 is made up of 15 amino acids. Trimming stripped 4 bases from V and 5 bases from J, with 18 bases between. CDR3 sequence (DNA): TGTGCCAGCAGCGCCAACCAGGGGAATGGGGAGACCCAGTACTTC. Amino acid sequence: CASSANQGNGETQYF.

The genes are TRBV4-1 and TRBJ2-7; D is ambiguous. The V end was cut by 2 bases, the J end by 4 bases, with 9 bases between. The germline gives CDR1 MGHRA, CDR2 YSYEKL. The CDR3 is 13 residues long. CDR3 sequence reads: CASSQFAEYEQYF. In DNA form, the CDR3 reads TGCGCCAGCAGCCAATTTGCAGAGTACGAGCAGTACTTC.

The V and J genes are TRBV2 and TRBJ1-2; maybe TRBD1 (6 bases). V was cut by 7 bases and J by 8 bases, with 17 bases left in between. Per germline, CDR1 SNHLY and CDR2 FYNNEI. The CDR3 totals 13 residues. The CDR3 DNA reads as TGTGCCAGCACCGAGTCAGGGGAGGAGGGCTACACCTTC. Amino acids: CASTESGEEGYTF.

The genes are TRBV11-2 and TRBJ2-1; D uncertain. Trimming removed 5 bases at V and 6 bases at J, with 14 bases between. The V gene's germline CDR1 is SGHAT and CDR2 FQNNGV. The CDR3 is 14 residues long. The DNA of the CDR3 is TGTGCCAGCAGCCCCGGAGAACCGGGCAATGAGCAGTTCTTC. Its translation: CASSPGEPGNEQFF.

This chain connects TRBV7-9 to TRBJ2-7; D remains ambiguous. CDR3 length equals 13 residues. Germline V gives CDR1 SEHNR, CDR2 FQNEAQ (reference sequence). V lost 4 bases, J lost 0 bases, and 7 bases lay in between. The CDR3 protein is CASSSMSSYEQYF. The CDR3 DNA is TGTGCCAGCAGCTCTATGTCCTCCTACGAGCAGTACTTC.

The chain employs TRBV5-1 and TRBJ2-1; D gene unclear. Germline CDR1 and CDR2: SGHRS and YFSETQ. V was trimmed by 4 bases and J by 1 base, leaving 12 bases between them. The CDR3 covers 15 residues. In DNA form, the CDR3 reads TGCGCCAGCAGCCCTGCTCGGCGTTCCTACAATGAGCAGTTCTTC. As protein: CASSPARRSYNEQFF.

This clone showed up just a few times. The chain couples TRBV2 to TRBJ1-2; 7 bases line up with TRBD1. Trimming removed 6 bases from V and 2 bases from J; junction bases left unmatched: 3. CDR1 and CDR2 from the germline V gene are SNHLY and FYNNEI. CDR3 length: 13 amino acids. This chain's CDR3 is CASRGGQNYGYTF. In DNA, the CDR3 is TGTGCCAGCAGGGGGGGACAGAACTATGGCTACACCTTC.

This chain links TRBV7-9 with TRBJ2-7, with D maybe TRBD1 (7 bases). CDR3 length: 14 residues. Trimming cost V 2 bases and J 6 bases, with 14 bases left between them. In germline, CDR1 is SEHNR, CDR2 FQNEAQ (reference sequence). The CDR3 loop reads CASSLTGTAGEQYF. The CDR3 DNA follows: TGTGCCAGCAGCTTAACCGGGACAGCGGGCGAGCAGTACTTC.

The CDR3 coding sequence is TGTGCCAGCAGCCGGGACGGAAAGAACGTGGATAATTCACCCCTCCACTTT. This encodes CASSRDGKNVDNSPLHF. The J gene is TRBJ1-6, the V gene TRBV5-6; weak D call: TRBD1 (5 bases). Trimming left V 4 bases short and J 5 bases short, with 19 bases between. The CDR3 loop spans 17 amino acids. Looked up from germline, CDR1 is SGHDT and CDR2 is YYEEEE.

This clone has just one count. The chain combines TRBV27 with TRBJ1-6; 9 bases are a match to TRBD1. This CDR3 contains 16 residues. CDR1 MNHEY and CDR2 SMNVEV come from the germline V gene (reference sequence). Losses at the gene ends were 3 bases for V and 7 bases for J; bases not matched to a gene: 7. The CDR3 DNA sequence: TGTGCCAGCAGTTTGAATTCGGGGACAGGGAATTCACCCCTCCACTTT. It specifies CASSLNSGTGNSPLHF.

The genes are TRBV7-6 and TRBJ2-1; D might be TRBD1 (6 bases). Germline V gene sequence: CDR1 SGHVS, CDR2 FNYEAQ. This CDR3 is built from 16 residues. Between the trimmed V and J ends, which lost 1 base and 10 bases, there was a span of 20 bases. CDR3 region: CASSLDRRGTRDEQFF. Here the CDR3 DNA reads TGTGCCAGCAGCTTAGATAGGCGAGGGACACGGGACGAGCAGTTCTTC.

There are a few counts of this clone. This chain connects TRBV29-1 to TRBJ2-1; D is uncertain. The CDR3 has 10 residues. Per germline, CDR1 SQVTM and CDR2 ANQGSEA. With 1 base removed from V and 6 bases from J, the gap between germline ends came to 1 base. In DNA form, the CDR3 reads TGCAGCGTTGAAGGCAATGAGCAGTTCTTC. Translated: CSVEGNEQFF.

This sequence joins TRBV19 and TRBJ2-1; D possibly corresponds to TRBD1 (6 bases). In germline, CDR1 is LNHDA, CDR2 SQIVND (reference sequence). This CDR3 region has 15 residues. Trimming took 1 base from V and 0 from J, leaving 7 bases between them. CDR3 sequence: CASSIGRGSYNEQFF. In nucleotides, the CDR3 is TGTGCCAGTAGTATAGGCAGGGGCTCCTACAATGAGCAGTTCTTC. Complete variable domain (other parts from reference TRBV19 and TRBJ2-1): DGGITQSPKYLFRKEGQNVTLSCEQNLNHDAMYWYRQDPGQGLRLIYYSQIVNDFQKGDIAEGYSVSREKKESFPLTVTSAQKNPTAFYLCASSIGRGSYNEQFFGPGTRLTVL.

The chain couples TRBV27 to TRBJ1-4; maybe TRBD1 (6 bases). The V end was cut by 3 bases, the J end by 5 bases, with 10 bases between. The V gene's germline CDR1 is MNHEY and CDR2 SMNVEV (reference sequence). This CDR3 is built from 14 residues. DNA for the CDR3: TGTGCCAGCAGTTTCGCAGGGGCCAATGAAAAACTGTTTTTT. It is translated as CASSFAGANEKLFF. The full variable domain, its missing parts supplied by reference TRBV27 and TRBJ1-4, is EAQVTQNPRYLITVTGKKLTVTCSQNMNHEYMSWYRQDPGLGLRQIYYSMNVEVTDKGDVPEGYKVSRKEKRNFPLILESPSPNQTSLYFCASSFAGANEKLFFGSGTQLSVL.

The chain carries TRBV28 and TRBJ2-3; D may be TRBD1 (5 bases). CDR1 is MDHEN, CDR2 SYDVKM, per germline. This CDR3 region has 17 residues. With 5 bases removed from V and 0 bases from J, the gap between germline ends came to 18 bases. In DNA form, the CDR3 reads TGTGCCAGCAGTCCCCTCTCAGGGCGGTATAGCACAGATACGCAGTATTTT. Its protein is CASSPLSGRYSTDTQYF.

The V and J genes are TRBV5-1 and TRBJ2-3; TRBD1 is a possible D gene (5 bases). The length of the CDR3 is 15 residues. The germline gives CDR1 SGHRS, CDR2 YFSETQ. With 2 bases removed from V and 0 bases from J, the gap between germline ends came to 10 bases. The CDR3 region is CASSLGHPSTDTQYF. Here the CDR3 DNA reads TGCGCCAGCAGCTTAGGACATCCTAGCACAGATACGCAGTATTTT.

This clone qualifies as medium-sized. CDR3 sequence (DNA): TGTGCCAGCAGTGAGACTAGCGGGAGGCCAGATACGCAGTATTTT. As protein: CASSETSGRPDTQYF. The chain has TRBV6-1 and TRBJ2-3; TRBD2 matches at 13 bases. The CDR3 runs 15 residues. Looked up from germline, CDR1 is MNHNS and CDR2 is SASEGT. J gave up 4 bases and V 3 bases, and 1 base lay outside the gene matches.